These 28 T cell receptor beta chains came from one sample sequenced in a study of OX40 agonist ivuxolimab in advanced cancers. Generated by immunoSEQ multiplex PCR, the TCRdb table keeps only in-frame clones and is missing some. The data hold about 80,000 clones, with over 75% observed a single time. This specimen was CD4+ or CD8+ T cells sorted from blood, taken in a trial of the OX40 agonist ivuxolimab. The receptors were gathered from an adult with an advanced solid tumor such as melanoma, head and neck, liver or kidney cancer.

There are a few counts of this clone. V gene TRBV7-8 combines with J gene TRBJ1-2, with TRBD1 matching 7 bases. The CDR3 has 12 amino acids. Germline assignment: CDR1 SGHVS and CDR2 FQNEAQ. With 5 bases clipped from V and 6 bases from J, the junction kept 3 bases outside the gene matches. Here the CDR3 DNA reads TGTGCCAGCAGCGCGCAGGGGGATGGCTACACCTTC. Protein sequence: CASSAQGDGYTF. The whole variable domain, remainder taken from reference TRBV7-8 and TRBJ1-2, is GAGVSQSPRYKVAKRGQDVALRCDPISGHVSLFWYQQALGQGPEFLTYFQNEAQLDKSGLPSDRFFAERPEGSVSTLKIQRTQQEDSAVYLCASSAQGDGYTFGSGTRLTVV.

The chain is built from TRBV7-2 and TRBJ2-7; TRBD1 matches at 7 bases. The CDR3 length is 14 residues. The J segment lost 2 bases and the V segment lost 5 bases, leaving 6 bases of the junction unmatched. Germline CDR1 and CDR2: SGHTA and FQGNSA. The CDR3 coding sequence is TGTGCCAGCAGCCCAGACAGGGTACCCTACGAGCAGTACTTC. Its translation is CASSPDRVPYEQYF.

J is TRBJ1-5 and V is TRBV18; possibly TRBD1 for D (5 bases). CDR3 length: 15 amino acids. From germline, CDR1 is KGHSH and CDR2 LQKENI. Trimming shortened V by 3 bases and J by 3 bases, and 12 bases separated the two germline ends. CDR3 residues: CASSPSRDYNQPQHF. The CDR3 DNA is TGTGCCAGCTCACCGTCGAGGGACTACAATCAGCCCCAGCATTTT. Full variable domain (missing parts from reference TRBV18 and TRBJ1-5): NAGVMQNPRHLVRRRGQEARLRCSPMKGHSHVYWYRQLPEEGLKFMVYLQKENIIDESGMPKERFSAEFPKEGPSILRIQQVVRGDSAAYFCASSPSRDYNQPQHFGDGTRLSIL.

This chain connects TRBV6-4 to TRBJ1-4, with a tentative D call TRBD1 (5 bases). Germline V lookup: CDR1 MRHNA, CDR2 SNTAGT. Trimming cost V 0 bases and J 6 bases, with 8 bases left between them. The CDR3 spans 14 residues. The DNA of the CDR3 is TGTGCCAGCAGTGACTCGGCGGGGGATGAAAAACTGTTTTTT. Encoded protein: CASSDSAGDEKLFF.

A note on this clone: The junction and the germline gene differ at one end; a read error may be behind it. The CDR3 region has the DNA TGCGCCAGCACCTATTTGGGACAGTCGAGAGATTCGCAGTATTTT. The encoded protein is CASTYLGQSRDSQYF. V is TRBV5-1 and J is TRBJ2-3, with TRBD1 matching 7 bases. The germline CDR1 and CDR2 sequences are SGHRS and YFSETQ. This CDR3 region has 15 residues.

The chain is built from TRBV28 and TRBJ1-2; tentatively, D is TRBD1 (5 bases). The CDR3 sequence is 12 residues long. V dropped 5 bases and J dropped 5 bases, with 9 bases sitting between them. CDR1 MDHEN and CDR2 SYDVKM come from the germline V gene. CDR3 loop: CASSRGVYGYTF. The CDR3 bases are TGTGCCAGCAGTCGGGGGGTTTATGGCTACACCTTC.

The chain carries TRBV6-6 and TRBJ2-7; D perhaps matches TRBD2 (6 bases). Per the germline V gene, CDR1 is MNHNY and CDR2 is SVGAGI (reference sequence). The CDR3 contains 15 residues. V was clipped by 0 bases and J by 3 bases, with 12 bases between them. CDR3 sequence reads: CASSYSPQGGYEQYV. The CDR3 nucleotides read TGTGCCAGCAGTTACTCCCCTCAGGGAGGCTACGAGCAGTACGTC.

The chain employs TRBV28 and TRBJ1-1; D is ambiguous. V lost 6 bases and J 1 base, leaving 12 bases between the germline ends. Germline lookup yields CDR1 MDHEN and CDR2 SYDVKM. The CDR3 spans 14 residues. The CDR3 is CASRSVAANTEAFF. The CDR3, as DNA: TGTGCCAGCAGATCGGTGGCGGCGAACACTGAAGCTTTCTTT.

The chain employs TRBV6-5 and TRBJ1-4, with D possibly matching TRBD1 (6 bases). Germline CDR1 is MNHEY and CDR2 is SVGAGI. The CDR3 consists of 16 residues. The germline V and J ends were trimmed by 0 bases and 8 bases, with 16 bases remaining between them. CDR3 DNA sequence: TGTGCCAGCAGTTACTCGGAGGCAGGGGCTGGGGAAAAACTGTTTTTT. Amino acid sequence: CASSYSEAGAGEKLFF.

The rearrangement links TRBV29-1 to TRBJ1-2, with D unresolved. Germline CDR1 is SQVTM and CDR2 is ANQGSEA. The CDR3 consists of 13 residues. With 5 bases removed from V and 8 bases from J, the gap between germline ends came to 18 bases. CDR3 nucleotide sequence: TGCAGCGTTCCAATCGCGGGTCGGGGAGGCTACACCTTC. Amino acid sequence: CSVPIAGRGGYTF.

The chain links TRBV19 to TRBJ2-1, with D possibly matching TRBD1 (5 bases). The CDR3 length is 13 residues. The V end lost 3 bases, the J end lost 7 bases, and 10 bases lay between the germline ends. The germline CDR1 and CDR2 sequences are LNHDA and SQIVND (reference sequence). CDR3 DNA sequence: TGTGCCAGTAGTATTGTGGCAGGGAATGAGCAGTTCTTC. This gives the protein CASSIVAGNEQFF.

This rearrangement joins TRBV7-6 to TRBJ1-3, with D possibly TRBD1 on 5 matching bases. Per the germline V gene, CDR1 is SGHVS and CDR2 is FNYEAQ. The V end was cut by 5 bases, the J end by 0 bases, with 14 bases between. CDR3 length equals 16 residues. The CDR3 spells CASSPRDGSSGNTIYF. DNA for the CDR3: TGTGCCAGCAGCCCACGGGACGGAAGCTCTGGAAACACCATATATTTT.

The chain carries TRBV7-7 and TRBJ1-3; 8 bases align to TRBD1. The CDR3 is 15 residues long. Trimming removed 5 bases from V and 2 bases from J; junction bases left unmatched: 5. Germline V CDR1 and CDR2: SSHAT, FNYEAQ (reference sequence). CDR3 bases: TGTGCCAGCAGCGCGATGACAGGGGCTGGAAACACCATATATTTT. It is translated as CASSAMTGAGNTIYF.

Concerning this clone itself: At the DNA level, this CDR3 is encoded by other sequences in the same sample as well. The chain couples TRBV19 to TRBJ2-3; possibly TRBD2 for D (6 bases). V lost 3 bases and J lost 5, with 9 bases in between. The CDR3 runs 13 residues. The germline gives CDR1 LNHDA, CDR2 SQIVND (reference sequence). The CDR3 DNA reads TGTGCCAGTAGTATTAAAGCGGGAGATACGCAGTATTTT. Translation gives CASSIKAGDTQYF.

Only a few counts were recorded for this clone. V gene TRBV20-1 combines with J gene TRBJ1-5, with D unclear. The CDR3 covers 11 residues. V was cut by 6 bases and J by 11 bases, with 14 bases left in between. Germline CDR1 reads DFQATT; CDR2 reads SNEGSKA (reference sequence). The CDR3 DNA follows: TGCAGTGCGTCTCCTCCCGTGACCCAGCATTTT. Amino acids: CSASPPVTQHF.

J is TRBJ1-2 and V is TRBV5-4; D perhaps matches TRBD1 (5 bases). The CDR3 has 13 amino acids. Germline loops: CDR1 SGHNT, CDR2 YYREEE (reference sequence). The V gene lost 4 bases and the J gene lost 2 bases, with 9 bases spanning the gap. The DNA of the CDR3 is TGTGCCAGCAGCCCGGACAAGAACTATGGCTACACCTTC. Its translation: CASSPDKNYGYTF.

The rearrangement joins TRBV10-3 to TRBJ1-1; D perhaps matches TRBD1 (6 bases). V lost 5 bases and J 8 bases, leaving 15 bases between the germline ends. Per germline, CDR1 ENHRY and CDR2 SYGVKD. The CDR3 covers 13 residues. The CDR3 DNA is TGTGCCATCAGTAGGGACACGAACTTGGAAGCTTTCTTT. Translation gives CAISRDTNLEAFF.

This CDR3 reads CASSRTQETQYF. DNA for the CDR3: TGTGCCAGCAGCCGGACCCAAGAGACCCAGTACTTC. This chain links TRBV7-2 with TRBJ2-5; unclear D gene. This CDR3 comprises 12 residues. Trimming removed 5 bases at V and 1 base at J, with 5 bases between. CDR1 is SGHTA and CDR2 is FQGNSA in the germline V gene.

This clone appeared once. This chain connects TRBV19 to TRBJ1-4; D is perhaps TRBD1 (6 bases). Germline V gene sequence: CDR1 LNHDA, CDR2 SQIVND (reference sequence). There are 15 residues in the CDR3. V lost 7 bases and J 3 bases, leaving 15 bases between the germline ends. The CDR3 region has the DNA TGTGCCAGTAACACAGGGTTGTTGGCTAATGAAAAACTGTTTTTT. This translates into CASNTGLLANEKLFF.

V usage is TRBV7-9 and J usage is TRBJ2-1; D might be TRBD1 (6 bases). Looked up from germline, CDR1 is SEHNR and CDR2 is FQNEAQ (reference sequence). The CDR3 covers 14 residues. Trimming removed 0 bases from V and 5 bases from J, with 8 bases in between. CDR3 sequence: CASSLAGANNEQFF. In DNA form, the CDR3 reads TGTGCCAGCAGCTTAGCGGGGGCTAACAATGAGCAGTTCTTC.

The chain uses TRBV9 and TRBJ2-7, with D uncertain. Trimming removed 3 bases at V and 5 bases at J, with 15 bases between. CDR3 length: 14 amino acids. Germline-derived CDR1 and CDR2 are SGDLS and YYNGEE. The DNA of the CDR3 is TGTGCCAGCAGCGCACAATTAAGTAGCAACGAGCAGTACTTC. Translation gives CASSAQLSSNEQYF.

This rearrangement joins TRBV7-2 to TRBJ2-2, with 7 bases identical to TRBD2. Germline V lookup: CDR1 SGHTA, CDR2 FQGNSA. Trimming removed 1 base from V and 1 base from J; junction bases left unmatched: 3. The CDR3 covers 16 residues. DNA for the CDR3: TGTGCCAGCAGCTTAGAGGGCGGGAGGAACACCGGGGAGCTGTTTTTT. It encodes CASSLEGGRNTGELFF.

The rearrangement joins TRBV16 to TRBJ2-3, with D unresolved. Germline assignment: CDR1 KGHSY and CDR2 FQNENV. The CDR3 totals 12 residues. V was clipped by 2 bases and J by 8 bases, with 8 bases between them. CDR3 protein: CASSQQSGTQYF. CDR3 in DNA: TGTGCCAGCAGCCAACAAAGTGGTACGCAGTATTTT. The variable domain in full, with the rest retrieved from reference TRBV16 and TRBJ2-3, is GEEVAQTPKHLVRGEGQKAKLYCAPIKGHSYVFWYQQVLKNEFKFLISFQNENVFDETGMPKERFSAKCLPNSPCSLEIQATKLEDSAVYFCASSQQSGTQYFGPGTRLTVL.

The V and J genes are TRBV5-4 and TRBJ1-4, with a weak D call TRBD1 (5 bases). The germline gives CDR1 SGHNT, CDR2 YYREEE (reference sequence). Trimming cost V 4 bases and J 7 bases, with 8 bases left between them. The CDR3 loop spans 12 amino acids. This chain's CDR3 is CASSPQGEKLFF. The CDR3, as DNA: TGTGCCAGCAGCCCCCAGGGTGAAAAACTGTTTTTT. The complete variable domain, with remaining parts taken from reference TRBV5-4 and TRBJ1-4, reads ETGVTQSPTHLIKTRGQQVTLRCSSQSGHNTVSWYQQALGQGPQFIFQYYREEENGRGNFPPRFSGLQFPNYSSELNVNALELDDSALYLCASSPQGEKLFFGSGTQLSVL.

This chain's CDR3 is CASSPVNTQYF. CDR3 DNA: TGTGCCAGCAGTCCAGTAAATACGCAGTATTTT. This chain links TRBV5-8 with TRBJ2-3; D ambiguous. Trimming pared 5 bases from V and 7 bases from J, leaving 8 bases between. Per the germline V gene, CDR1 is SGHTS and CDR2 is YDEGEE. The CDR3 sequence is 11 residues long.

This clone was detected once. Written as DNA, the CDR3 is TGTGCCAGCAGCTTCTCTAGCGGGAGGCATGAGCAGTTCTTC. Encoded protein: CASSFSSGRHEQFF. The J gene is TRBJ2-1, the V gene TRBV7-2; 11 bases fit TRBD2. Germline-derived CDR1 and CDR2 are SGHTA and FQGNSA. The CDR3 is made up of 14 amino acids. With 3 bases clipped from V and 8 bases from J, the junction kept 3 bases outside the gene matches.

For the CDR3, the DNA is TGTGCCAGCAGCTTCCGGGAGGACACTGAAGCTTTCTTT. It translates to CASSFREDTEAFF. This chain links TRBV11-2 with TRBJ1-1; D gene uncertain. CDR3 length: 13 residues. Germline CDR1 is SGHAT and CDR2 is FQNNGV. Trimming cost V 3 bases and J 3 bases, with 8 bases left between them.

The V call is TRBV12-1, the J call TRBJ1-1; the table's D call of TRBD1 was not tested on the DNA. TRBV12-1 is marked as a pseudogene. The CDR3 has 14 amino acids. Here the CDR3 DNA reads TGTGCCAGCAGCCTAAGGACAGGGTTTACTGAAGCTTTCTTT. Translation gives CASSLRTGFTEAFF.